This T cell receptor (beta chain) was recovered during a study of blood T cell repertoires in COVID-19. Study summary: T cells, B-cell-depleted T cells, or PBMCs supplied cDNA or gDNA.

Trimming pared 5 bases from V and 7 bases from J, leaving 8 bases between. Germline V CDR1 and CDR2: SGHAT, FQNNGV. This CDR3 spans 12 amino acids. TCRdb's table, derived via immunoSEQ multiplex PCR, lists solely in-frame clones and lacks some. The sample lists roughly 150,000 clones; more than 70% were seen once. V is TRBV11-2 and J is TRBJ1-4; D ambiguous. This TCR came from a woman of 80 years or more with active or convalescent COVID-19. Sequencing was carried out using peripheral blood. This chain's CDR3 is CASSRHSEKLFF. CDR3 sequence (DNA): TGTGCCAGCAGCCGTCACAGTGAAAAACTGTTTTTT.